What follows are 15 T cell receptor beta chains derived from one specimen sequenced in a study of identical twins. TCRdb reprocessed the 5' RACE reads with MiXCR, giving one entry per CDR3 protein. The sample shows some 760,000 distinct CDR3 sequences, about 20% of them seen only once. These records were also assigned to another study, of T cells expressing NK-cell markers.

Sequenced material: PBMCs. The receptors shown here come from a woman under 30 in good health.

The gene calls are TRBV2 and TRBJ2-3, with TRBD1 matching 8 bases. J lost 1 base, V lost 3 bases, and 6 bases had no gene match. CDR3 length: 16 amino acids. The germline V gene has CDR1 SNHLY and CDR2 FYNNEI. In DNA, the CDR3 is TGTGCCAGCAGTGACTGGCGGGGACAGGGCACAGATACGCAGTATTTT. Translating it yields CASSDWRGQGTDTQYF. Variable domain in full (rest from reference TRBV2 and TRBJ2-3): EPEVTQTPSHQVTQMGQEVILRCVPISNHLYFYWYRQILGQKVEFLVSFYNNEISEKSEIFDDQFSVERPDGSNFTLKIRSTKLEDSAMYFCASSDWRGQGTDTQYFGPGTRLTVL.

This chain joins TRBV12-3 or TRBV12-4 and TRBJ1-1, with D possibly matching TRBD1 (5 bases). This CDR3 comprises 13 residues. V was pared by 7 bases and J by 5 bases, with 14 bases between. The CDR3 reads CASTPWGKTEAFF. CDR3 in DNA: TGTGCCAGCACCCCGTGGGGGAAAACTGAAGCTTTCTTT.

The genes are TRBV12-3 or TRBV12-4 and TRBJ1-1; 8 bases fit TRBD1. The V and J ends lost 4 bases and 12 bases, in that order; junction bases with no gene match: 7. The CDR3 has 12 residues. The CDR3 sequence is CASSSLDRGTFF. As DNA, the CDR3 is TGTGCCAGCAGTTCACTCGACAGGGGTACTTTCTTT.

This clonotype has a handful of counts. The genes are TRBV9 and TRBJ2-7; 8 nucleotides line up with TRBD2. Germline values: CDR1 SGDLS, CDR2 YYNGEE. The CDR3 sequence is 15 residues long. Trimming cost V 4 bases and J 0 bases; bases outside gene matches: 6. This CDR3 reads CASSRGGPTSYEQYF. Here the CDR3 DNA reads TGTGCCAGCAGCCGGGGGGGACCAACCTCCTACGAGCAGTACTTC.

This clonotype appeared a few times. The chain employs TRBV6-5 and TRBJ1-3, with TRBD1 as a possible D gene (6 bases). V lost 0 bases, J lost 4 bases, and 10 bases lay in between. The CDR3 length is 15 residues. Germline V gene data show CDR1 as MNHEY and CDR2 as SVGAGI. This CDR3 reads CASSYSGGLGNTIYF. The CDR3 DNA reads TGTGCCAGCAGTTACTCGGGGGGGCTAGGAAACACCATATATTTT.

The V call is TRBV12-3 or TRBV12-4, the J call TRBJ2-7; tentatively, D is TRBD2 (5 bases). This CDR3 is built from 15 residues. V shed 5 bases and J shed 4 bases, with 18 bases lying between them. CDR3 bases: TGTGCCAGCAGTGACCCCGCCGGGAAAACTTACGAGCAGTACTTC. Translated: CASSDPAGKTYEQYF.

The rearrangement links TRBV20-1 to TRBJ2-1; D tentatively reads TRBD1 or TRBD2 (5 bases each). The CDR3 consists of 13 residues. V was pared by 2 bases and J by 6 bases, with 11 bases between. CDR1 DFQATT and CDR2 SNEGSKA come from the germline V gene (reference sequence). CDR3 sequence: CSARILGTNEQFF. The CDR3 nucleotides are TGCAGTGCTAGAATACTAGGGACCAATGAGCAGTTCTTC.

This chain connects TRBV7-9 to TRBJ2-7; the D gene is possibly TRBD1 (6 bases). The CDR3 length is 15 residues. CDR1 and CDR2 from the germline V gene are SEHNR and FQNEAQ (reference sequence). Trimming shortened V by 5 bases and J by 2 bases, and 16 bases separated the two germline ends. Here the CDR3 reads CASSLSLGAPYEQYF. CDR3 bases: TGTGCCAGCAGCCTATCTTTGGGGGCCCCCTACGAGCAGTACTTC.

The chain has TRBV4-3 and TRBJ2-6; the D gene is possibly TRBD2 (5 bases). Trimming removed 2 bases at V and 4 bases at J, with 6 bases between. CDR1 and CDR2 (germline): LGHNA, YSLEER. The CDR3 length is 14 residues. The CDR3 region has the DNA TGCGCCAGCAGCCAACCGGGGGGGGCCAACGTCCTGACTTTC. It translates to CASSQPGGANVLTF.

The rearrangement links TRBV20-1 to TRBJ1-1; possibly TRBD1 for D (5 bases). The germline V and J ends were trimmed by 5 bases and 1 base, with 11 bases remaining between them. CDR1 is DFQATT, CDR2 SNEGSKA, per germline (reference sequence). The length of the CDR3 is 13 residues. The CDR3 reads CSAPGSANTEAFF. CDR3 sequence (DNA): TGCAGTGCTCCAGGGAGTGCGAACACTGAAGCTTTCTTT.

The J gene is TRBJ2-1, the V gene TRBV20-1, with D possibly matching TRBD2 (6 bases). Trimming removed 1 base from V and 10 bases from J, with 26 bases in between. The germline V gene encodes CDR1 DFQATT and CDR2 SNEGSKA (reference sequence). CDR3 length: 17 amino acids. The CDR3 here is CSARGGLEASPRGEQFF. DNA for the CDR3: TGCAGTGCTAGAGGGGGTTTAGAGGCGTCCCCTCGGGGGGAGCAGTTCTTC.

This clonotype was detected a few times. The J gene is TRBJ2-2, the V gene TRBV5-1, with D tentatively TRBD1 (6 bases). Looked up from germline, CDR1 is SGHRS and CDR2 is YFSETQ. The CDR3 length is 16 residues. V was clipped by 3 bases and J by 8 bases, with 20 bases between them. DNA for the CDR3: TGCGCCAGCAGCTCTGGACAGTTGTCGGTGCTGGGGGAGCTGTTTTTT. Encoded protein: CASSSGQLSVLGELFF.

This clonotype appeared a few times. CDR3 loop: CASSYSSGVEQFF. The CDR3, as DNA: TGTGCCAGCAGTTACTCGTCAGGGGTTGAGCAGTTCTTC. V is TRBV6-2 or TRBV6-3 and J is TRBJ2-1, with D possibly being TRBD1 (6 bases). CDR1 MNHEY and CDR2 SVGEGT come from the germline V gene. The CDR3 covers 13 residues. With 0 bases removed from V and 9 bases from J, the gap between germline ends came to 9 bases.

The chain links TRBV27 to TRBJ1-5; a possible D gene is TRBD1 (5 bases). Germline CDR1 reads MNHEY; CDR2 reads SMNVEV (reference sequence). Deletions cut 6 bases from V and 0 bases from J, with 12 bases between. The CDR3 is made up of 15 amino acids. The CDR3 DNA reads TGTGCCAGCAGACAGGACATATTTAGCAATCAGCCCCAGCATTTT. Its translation is CASRQDIFSNQPQHF.

This clonotype was seen a handful of times. The V gene is TRBV10-3, the J gene TRBJ1-6, with D possibly TRBD1 on 6 matching bases. The germline V gene has CDR1 ENHRY and CDR2 SYGVKD. V lost 6 bases to trimming and J lost 8 bases, with 17 bases between them. CDR3 length: 15 residues. In DNA form, the CDR3 reads TGTGCCATCAGCCCTGGACAGTTTGGGCATTCACCCCTCCACTTT. Protein sequence: CAISPGQFGHSPLHF.